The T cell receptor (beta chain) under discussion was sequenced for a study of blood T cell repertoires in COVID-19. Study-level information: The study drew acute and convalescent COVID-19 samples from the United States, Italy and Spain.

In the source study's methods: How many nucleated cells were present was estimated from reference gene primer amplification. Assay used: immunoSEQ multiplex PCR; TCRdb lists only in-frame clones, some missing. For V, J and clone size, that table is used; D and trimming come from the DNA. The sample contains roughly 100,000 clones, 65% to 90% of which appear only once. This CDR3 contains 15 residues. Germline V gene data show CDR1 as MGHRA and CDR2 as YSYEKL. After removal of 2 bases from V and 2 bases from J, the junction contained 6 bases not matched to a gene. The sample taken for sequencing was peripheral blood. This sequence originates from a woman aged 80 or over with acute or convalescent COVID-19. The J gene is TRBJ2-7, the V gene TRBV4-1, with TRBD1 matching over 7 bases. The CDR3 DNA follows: TGCGCCAGCAGCCAAACAGGGGAAGGGGCCTACGAGCAGTACTTC. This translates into CASSQTGEGAYEQYF.